In this sample, the clone carrying this T cell receptor beta chain turned up once. The antigen remains undetermined. This sample stems from a study of CD8+ T cells in alopecia areata. Study-wide results and limits: For patients receiving tofacitinib, scalp clonality and expanded CD8+ clones among the top 100 significantly decreased.

This CDR3 has 12 amino acids. V was cut by 7 bases and J by 0 bases, with 7 bases left in between. CDR1 is SGHTA, CDR2 FQGNSA, per germline. TCR sequencing used cDNA made by reverse transcription of extracted RNA. Profiled with immunoSEQ multiplex PCR; TCRdb holds only in-frame clones, not every one. The data show about 220,000 clones, 50% to 70% seen once. Treatment of the sample: oral pan-JAK inhibitor, 5-10 mg twice daily. The receptor was derived from a human donor with alopecia areata. The material was CD4+ T cells sorted from blood, obtained at week 4, from a patient treated with tofacitinib. The V and J genes are TRBV7-2 and TRBJ2-7; D unresolved. The DNA for the CDR3 is TGTGCCAGCACTACTAACTCCTACGAGCAGTACTTC. Amino acid sequence: CASTTNSYEQYF.